This T cell receptor beta chain was captured by sequencing in a study of PD-L1 blockade in urothelial cancer. Turning to the study itself: Male sex and bladder-origin urothelial cancer were recorded for about 90% of the roughly 30 patients. Blood samples had a median of 141,255 T cells, more than 65,000 unique TCRs, and clonality around 0.08. The researchers analyzed blood 3 weeks (second dose) and 6 weeks after treatment start.

The time point here: peripheral blood 6 weeks after treatment start. Locally advanced or metastatic urothelial carcinoma affected the patients. Assay used: immunoSEQ multiplex PCR; TCRdb lists only in-frame clones, some missing. The repertoire holds around 110,000 clones, with more than 85% as singletons. The trim removed 3 bases at V and 9 bases at J, leaving 4 bases unmatched. Germline V gene sequence: CDR1 SGHTA, CDR2 FQGTGA. The CDR3 totals 12 residues. The rearrangement links TRBV7-3 to TRBJ1-2; 7 bases map to TRBD1. The sample was PBMCs, taken around atezolizumab (anti-PD-L1) treatment. The clonotype was recovered from a man aged 55-75 years with urothelial cancer. The CDR3 is CASSLSTGSYTF. The CDR3 DNA reads as TGTGCCAGCAGCTTGTCGACAGGGAGCTACACCTTC.